Listed below are T cell receptor beta chains from one sample, sequenced in a study of post-analysis software for immune sequencing data. TCRdb analysed the PCR reads with MiXCR anew, one entry per CDR3 protein. Of hundreds of thousands of distinct CDR3 sequences in the sample, more than 50% were seen once. The material sequenced was blood. All receptors come from a girl aged 2 to 10 with multiple sclerosis. Both conserved end residues are part of each CDR3. The D gene is left open where the match is weak. Not all rows give a size; the values are once, few, many and, for expanded clones, a class.

>TRBV27|TRBJ2-1|TRBD2|few
CASTPTSGGPNEQFF
TGTGCCAGCACCCCGACTAGCGGGGGGCCTAATGAGCAGTTCTTC
>TRBV12-3/TRBV12-4|TRBJ2-1|TRBD2|-
CASSLGVGGSYNEQFF
TGTGCCAGCAGTTTAGGGGTCGGGGGGTCCTACAATGAGCAGTTCTTC
>TRBV11-2|TRBJ2-7|-|-
CASSLRPPPSSYEQYF
TGTGCCAGCAGCCTCCGGCCACCTCCTAGCTCCTACGAGCAGTACTTC
>TRBV2|TRBJ2-1|-|-
CASSERWGIEQFF
TGTGCCAGCAGTGAACGTTGGGGAATCGAGCAGTTCTTC
>TRBV28|TRBJ1-2|-|-
CATTRAGNNYGYTF
TGTGCCACCACGAGGGCAGGCAATAACTATGGCTACACCTTC
>TRBV11-2|TRBJ2-1|TRBD2|-
CASSLAPGLARNERFF
TGTGCCAGCAGCTTAGCCCCGGGACTAGCCAGGAATGAGCGGTTCTTC
>TRBV12-3/TRBV12-4|TRBJ2-5|-|few
CASSREKETQYF
TGTGCCAGCAGCCGGGAAAAAGAGACCCAGTACTTC
>TRBV21-1|TRBJ2-3|-|-
CASSKKQGPDTQYF
TGTGCCAGCAGCAAAAAACAGGGGCCAGATACGCAGTATTTT
>TRBV7-2|TRBJ2-2|TRBD1|-
CAILTGANGELFF
TGTGCCATTCTGACAGGGGCTAACGGGGAGCTGTTTTTT
>TRBV6-5|TRBJ2-1|TRBD2|-
CASSYRLAGVGNEQFF
TGTGCCAGCAGTTACAGACTAGCGGGAGTTGGGAATGAGCAGTTCTTC
>TRBV4-1|TRBJ2-1|-|-
CASSQVLSEQFF
TGCGCCAGCAGCCAAGTACTATCTGAGCAGTTCTTC
>TRBV6-5|TRBJ1-2|-|-
CASSPTGTDHGYTF
TGTGCCAGCAGTCCCACCGGGACGGACCATGGCTACACCTTC
>TRBV4-1|TRBJ2-5|-|many
CASSQDNTAVETQYF
TGCGCCAGCAGCCAAGATAACACGGCCGTAGAGACCCAGTACTTC
>TRBV29-1|TRBJ2-5|-|-
CSAAGTTRWEQYF
TGCAGCGCCGCCGGGACCACCCGTTGGGAGCAGTACTTC
>TRBV29-1|TRBJ1-2|-|-
CSVEDQRGRHRGYTF
TGCAGCGTTGAAGATCAGAGGGGGAGGCATCGTGGCTACACCTTC
>TRBV29-1|TRBJ2-5|TRBD1|-
CSASRQGIRETQYF
TGCAGCGCCTCCCGACAGGGGATTAGGGAGACCCAGTACTTC
>TRBV7-3|TRBJ2-3|TRBD2|-
CASSLASGIYNTQYF
TGTGCCAGCAGCTTAGCTAGCGGGATCTATAATACGCAGTATTTT
>TRBV21-1|TRBJ2-5|-|-
CASSNLRDRGFETQYF
TGTGCCAGCAGCAACCTCCGGGACAGGGGCTTTGAGACCCAGTACTTC
>TRBV10-1|TRBJ2-1|-|few
CASSELWGRGEQFF
TGCGCCAGCAGTGAGTTATGGGGGCGCGGTGAGCAGTTCTTC